Below, 23 T cell receptor beta chains from the same sample are listed, as sequenced in a study of cytomegalovirus exposure and HLA in healthy donors. Measured with immunoSEQ multiplex PCR; TCRdb has only the in-frame clones, and not every one. The data hold roughly 190,000 clones, with 86% observed a single time. Sequenced material: PBMCs. Every receptor here comes from a man aged 25-45 years in good health and CMV-seropositive.

The rearrangement joins TRBV25-1 to TRBJ2-5, with D possibly matching TRBD1 (7 bases). V was pared by 8 bases and J by 3 bases, with 16 bases between. This CDR3 comprises 14 residues. From germline, CDR1 is MGHDK and CDR2 SYGVNS. The CDR3 here is CASSLRGTEETQYF. CDR3 DNA sequence: TGTGCCAGCTCCCTTCGGGGGACAGAAGAGACCCAGTACTTC.

The chain is built from TRBV6-6 and TRBJ1-3; a weak D match, TRBD1 (5 bases). Germline V CDR1 and CDR2: MNHNY, SVGAGI (reference sequence). This CDR3 is built from 14 residues. V gave up 6 bases and J gave up 7 bases, with 16 bases separating them. Written as DNA, the CDR3 is TGTGCCAGCAGACGGGGCGGGGAGGGGAACACCATATATTTT. Protein sequence: CASRRGGEGNTIYF.

In its sample, this clone was seen a few times. The V and J genes are TRBV5-1 and TRBJ2-5, with 8 bases matching TRBD1. The V gene's germline CDR1 is SGHRS and CDR2 YFSETQ. Trimming removed 4 bases from V and 2 bases from J; junction bases left unmatched: 10. This CDR3 contains 16 residues. CDR3 residues: CASSLGQGKQQETQYF. The CDR3 nucleotides read TGCGCCAGCAGCCTCGGACAGGGCAAACAGCAAGAGACCCAGTACTTC.

The J gene is TRBJ1-4, the V gene TRBV10-3, with a tentative D call TRBD1 (5 bases). The CDR3 runs 13 residues. Between the trimmed V and J ends, which lost 5 bases and 8 bases, there was a span of 12 bases. Looked up from germline, CDR1 is ENHRY and CDR2 is SYGVKD. Here the CDR3 reads CAISRGDREKLFF. In nucleotides, the CDR3 is TGTGCCATCAGTCGAGGGGATCGAGAAAAACTGTTTTTT.

The chain joins TRBV2 to TRBJ2-7; 7 bases line up with TRBD1. CDR1 and CDR2 from the germline V gene are SNHLY and FYNNEI. V shed 6 bases, J shed 0 bases, and the junction held 2 bases outside the gene matches. The CDR3 length is 13 residues. The CDR3: CASRGTDSYEQYF. In DNA, the CDR3 is TGTGCCAGCAGAGGGACAGACTCCTACGAGCAGTACTTC.

This chain connects TRBV27 to TRBJ2-6; D not resolved. The ends were cut back, 3 bases at V and 2 bases at J, with 5 bases in the middle. The CDR3 has 14 amino acids. Germline V CDR1 and CDR2: MNHEY, SMNVEV (reference sequence). CDR3 residues: CASSLKPGANVLTF. The CDR3, as DNA: TGTGCCAGCAGTTTGAAGCCTGGGGCCAACGTCCTGACTTTC.

The chain combines TRBV6-5 with TRBJ2-1; 11 bases fit TRBD2. Per the germline V gene, CDR1 is MNHEY and CDR2 is SVGAGI. This CDR3 region has 15 residues. V lost 6 bases to trimming and J lost 4 bases; unmatched junction nucleotides: 5. Written as DNA, the CDR3 is TGTGCCAGCAGAAAGACTAGCGGGACGTACAATGAGCAGTTCTTC. It translates to CASRKTSGTYNEQFF.

V is TRBV9 and J is TRBJ2-2; a weak D match, TRBD1 (6 bases). Trimming took 0 bases from V and 0 from J, leaving 15 bases between them. The CDR3 runs 18 residues. Looked up from germline, CDR1 is SGDLS and CDR2 is YYNGEE. The CDR3 DNA reads TGTGCCAGCAGCGTAGCGTGGCGGACAGATACGAACACCGGGGAGCTGTTTTTT. This codes for CASSVAWRTDTNTGELFF.

This clone was recorded once. V and J are TRBV7-9 and TRBJ2-6; D might be TRBD1 (6 bases). The germline V gene has CDR1 SEHNR and CDR2 FQNEAQ (reference sequence). The CDR3 loop spans 15 amino acids. V lost 5 bases and J 4 bases, leaving 12 bases between the germline ends. CDR3 sequence reads: CASSGQGSGANVLTF. The CDR3 region has the DNA TGTGCCAGCAGCGGGCAGGGGTCCGGGGCCAACGTCCTGACTTTC.

This chain links TRBV7-6 with TRBJ2-7; 10 bases match TRBD1. The CDR3 runs 16 residues. V trimming: 5 bases; J trimming: 3 bases; junction bases outside the gene matches: 10. Per germline, CDR1 SGHVS and CDR2 FNYEAQ. CDR3 coding DNA: TGTGCCAGCAGCCTGCAGGACGGGACAGGGGACTACGAGCAGTACTTC. Residues: CASSLQDGTGDYEQYF.

This clone has only one observation. The V call is TRBV27, the J call TRBJ1-1, with 7 bases lining up with TRBD1. Germline V gene sequence: CDR1 MNHEY, CDR2 SMNVEV (reference sequence). This CDR3 is built from 15 residues. V shed 6 bases and J 1 base; nucleotides not matched to a gene: 8. The CDR3 is CASRSRTGTNTEAFF. The CDR3 region has the DNA TGTGCCAGCAGATCCCGGACAGGAACGAACACTGAAGCTTTCTTT.

This chain connects TRBV30 to TRBJ2-3; 8 bases align to TRBD2. CDR1 and CDR2 from the germline V gene are GTSNPN and SVGIG (reference sequence). The CDR3 runs 14 residues. V dropped 7 bases and J dropped 0; count of bases not matched to a gene: 6. CDR3 sequence (DNA): TGTGCCTTGGGACTAGGCCTTAGCACAGATACGCAGTATTTT. Protein: CALGLGLSTDTQYF.

This chain links TRBV1 with TRBJ2-1; the table assigns TRBD2, which was not confirmed against the DNA. TRBV1 is shown as a pseudogene. The CDR3 runs to 18 residues. The DNA for the CDR3 is TGCACCAGCAGCCAAGGGCTAGCGGGGGTTCCAGACTACAATGAGCAGTTCTTC. This sequence encodes CTSSQGLAGVPDYNEQFF.

The chain joins TRBV25-1 to TRBJ2-1, with a weak D call TRBD1 (5 bases). The CDR3 has 14 residues. CDR1 is MGHDK, CDR2 SYGVNS, per germline. V lost 6 bases and J lost 9, with 18 bases in between. The CDR3 DNA reads TGTGCCAGCAGCGCATTTCAGGGTGTAGGTGAGCAGTTCTTC. It encodes CASSAFQGVGEQFF.

J is TRBJ2-1 and V is TRBV27; TRBD2 agrees at 10 bases. J was trimmed by 8 bases and V by 3 bases; bases with no gene match: 16. In germline, CDR1 is MNHEY, CDR2 SMNVEV (reference sequence). The CDR3 loop spans 18 amino acids. The CDR3 coding sequence is TGTGCCAGCAGTTTCATACCATCTAGAGCGGGGGGGCCACATGAGCAGTTCTTC. As protein: CASSFIPSRAGGPHEQFF.

The chain couples TRBV14 to TRBJ1-1, with a tentative D call TRBD1 (6 bases). Between the trimmed V and J ends, which lost 2 bases and 4 bases, there was a span of 11 bases. The CDR3 runs to 14 residues. Germline V gives CDR1 SGHDN, CDR2 FVKESK. The CDR3 DNA reads as TGTGCCAGCAGCCAACAGTCCAGGGGCACTGAAGCTTTCTTT. Its protein is CASSQQSRGTEAFF.

This chain connects TRBV18 to TRBJ1-2, with a weak D call TRBD1 (6 bases). Germline V gene sequence: CDR1 KGHSH, CDR2 LQKENI. The CDR3 has 15 amino acids. Trimming removed 0 bases from V and 5 bases from J, with 13 bases in between. The CDR3 DNA is TGTGCCAGCTCACCACCGTGGGCAGGGGCATATGGCTACACCTTC. It is translated as CASSPPWAGAYGYTF.

The V call is TRBV7-3, the J call TRBJ2-2; 9 nucleotides line up with TRBD2. CDR1 is SGHTA, CDR2 FQGTGA, per germline. The CDR3 sequence is 15 residues long. J gave up 4 bases and V 5 bases, and 5 bases lay outside the gene matches. CDR3 DNA sequence: TGTGCCAGCAGCCTTAGCGGGAGCTCCACCGGGGAGCTGTTTTTT. Amino acid sequence: CASSLSGSSTGELFF.

The chain has TRBV28 and TRBJ1-1, with 9 bases identical to TRBD1. From germline, CDR1 is MDHEN and CDR2 SYDVKM. This CDR3 is 16 amino acids long. V gave up 2 bases and J gave up 3 bases; unmatched junction bases: 7. CDR3 protein: CASSLRDREVHTEAFF. CDR3 bases: TGTGCCAGCAGTTTAAGGGACAGGGAGGTTCACACTGAAGCTTTCTTT.

The V and J genes are TRBV5-6 and TRBJ2-7, with D possibly being TRBD1 (6 bases). CDR3 size: 13 residues. CDR1 is SGHDT and CDR2 is YYEEEE in the germline V gene. V was cut by 2 bases and J by 3 bases, with 9 bases left in between. The CDR3 DNA reads TGTGCCAGCAGCTTCGTGACAGGCTACGAGCAGTACTTC. Translating it yields CASSFVTGYEQYF.

V usage is TRBV28 and J usage is TRBJ1-5, with a tentative D call TRBD1 (6 bases). The CDR3 loop spans 14 amino acids. The V end lost 6 bases, the J end lost 7 bases, and 16 bases lay between the germline ends. Germline V gives CDR1 MDHEN, CDR2 SYDVKM. CDR3 nucleotide sequence: TGTGCCAGCAGGGGGCAGGGGAGATTGCAGCCCCAGCATTTT. As protein: CASRGQGRLQPQHF.

This sequence joins TRBV6-5 and TRBJ1-2; D remains ambiguous. Germline V gene lookup returns CDR1 MNHEY and CDR2 SVGAGI. CDR3 size: 14 residues. V lost 4 bases, J lost 4 bases, and 13 bases lay in between. CDR3 bases: TGTGCCAGCAGTTCGGGGAGGTTGGGCTATGGCTACACCTTC. Amino acid sequence: CASSSGRLGYGYTF.

The chain uses TRBV10-3 and TRBJ1-2; maybe TRBD1 (6 bases). The CDR3 consists of 14 residues. The germline V gene has CDR1 ENHRY and CDR2 SYGVKD. The V gene lost 4 bases and the J gene lost 4 bases, with 13 bases spanning the gap. The CDR3 reads CAISGNLDSYGYTF. The CDR3 DNA reads as TGTGCCATCAGTGGCAACCTGGACAGCTATGGCTACACCTTC.